These 12 T cell receptor beta chains originate from one sample sequenced in a study of T cell responses to AZD1222 COVID-19 vaccine. Assay: immunoSEQ multiplex PCR; the TCRdb copy retains only in-frame clones and omits some. The sample has roughly 100,000 clones, about nine tenths seen once. Sample: peripheral blood, taken on day 0 of AZD1222 vaccination. These receptors were collected from an adult in good health.

The chain couples TRBV3-1 (or the pseudogene TRBV3-2) to TRBJ2-4; 7 bases map to TRBD1. J lost 0 bases, V lost 4 bases, and 6 bases had no gene match. This CDR3 comprises 16 residues. CDR1 and CDR2 (germline): LGHDT, YNNKEL (reference sequence). The CDR3 sequence is CASSPGQELAKNIQYF. The CDR3 nucleotides read TGTGCCAGCAGCCCCGGACAGGAGCTAGCCAAAAACATTCAGTACTTC.

The genes are TRBV19 and TRBJ2-5, with D perhaps matching TRBD2 (6 bases). Trimming took 6 bases from V and 1 from J, leaving 9 bases between them. The CDR3 is 13 amino acids. The germline CDR1 and CDR2 sequences are LNHDA and SQIVND (reference sequence). DNA of the CDR3: TGTGCCAGTAGCGTGACTAGCCAAGAGACCCAGTACTTC. This codes for CASSVTSQETQYF.

The gene calls are TRBV4-3 and TRBJ2-1; D gene unclear. Per the germline V gene, CDR1 is LGHNA and CDR2 is YSLEER. V lost 0 bases and J 0 bases, leaving 6 bases between the germline ends. There are 15 residues in the CDR3. CDR3 sequence reads: CASSQEHPSYNEQFF. The CDR3 bases are TGCGCCAGCAGCCAAGAACACCCCTCCTACAATGAGCAGTTCTTC.

The V gene is TRBV19, the J gene TRBJ2-7; D may be TRBD1 or TRBD2 (6 bases each). In germline, CDR1 is LNHDA, CDR2 SQIVND (reference sequence). Trimming took 4 bases from V and 1 from J, leaving 29 bases between them. The CDR3 covers 20 residues. This chain's CDR3 is CASSKRETSSGAQKSYEQYF. The CDR3 nucleotides read TGTGCCAGTAGTAAAAGGGAGACCAGTTCGGGGGCACAGAAGTCCTACGAGCAGTACTTC.

The count of this clone is one. The V and J genes are TRBV5-8 and TRBJ2-7; maybe TRBD1 (6 bases). This CDR3 spans 13 amino acids. Trimming stripped 4 bases from V and 5 bases from J, with 13 bases between. The germline V gene has CDR1 SGHTS and CDR2 YDEGEE. The CDR3 loop is CASSRQVDHEQYF. CDR3 nucleotides: TGTGCCAGCAGCCGACAGGTCGACCACGAGCAGTACTTC.

This rearrangement joins TRBV4-1 to TRBJ2-1, with 8 bases aligning to TRBD1. Germline CDR1 reads MGHRA; CDR2 reads YSYEKL. This CDR3 is 15 amino acids long. Losses at the gene ends were 5 bases for V and 7 bases for J; bases not matched to a gene: 10. The CDR3 loop is CASSKTGTGENEQFF. CDR3 nucleotide sequence: TGCGCCAGCAGCAAAACCGGGACAGGCGAAAATGAGCAGTTCTTC.

The chain combines TRBV6-5 with TRBJ2-1; no clear D gene. Germline CDR1 is MNHEY and CDR2 is SVGAGI. V lost 5 bases and J 8 bases, leaving 10 bases between the germline ends. The CDR3 covers 12 residues. The CDR3 sequence is CASSPRSDEQFF. CDR3 nucleotide sequence: TGTGCCAGCAGTCCCCGCAGCGATGAGCAGTTCTTC.

This sequence joins TRBV9 and TRBJ2-2, with 7 nucleotides matching TRBD2. CDR1 and CDR2 from the germline V gene are SGDLS and YYNGEE. After removal of 4 bases from V and 2 bases from J, the junction contained 8 bases not matched to a gene. The CDR3 is 16 amino acids. CDR3 nucleotides: TGTGCCAGCAGCCCGCGGGGGACCCCAAACACCGGGGAGCTGTTTTTT. Translated: CASSPRGTPNTGELFF.

V and J are TRBV29-1 and TRBJ2-7, with 8 bases matching TRBD1. Per germline, CDR1 SQVTM and CDR2 ANQGSEA. V shed 6 bases and J 5 bases; nucleotides not matched to a gene: 9. CDR3 size: 13 residues. In DNA, the CDR3 is TGCAGCGTCTCAGGGACAGGACATAACGAGCAGTACTTC. It specifies CSVSGTGHNEQYF.

This clone was seen once. This chain uses TRBV19 with TRBJ2-3; TRBD2 matches 8 bases. Germline assignment: CDR1 LNHDA and CDR2 SQIVND (reference sequence). There are 16 residues in the CDR3. With 3 bases clipped from V and 2 bases from J, the junction kept 7 bases outside the gene matches. CDR3 sequence reads: CASSMRLAGDTDTQYF. DNA of the CDR3: TGTGCCAGTAGTATGAGGCTAGCGGGCGACACAGATACGCAGTATTTT.

The chain has TRBV5-4 and TRBJ2-7; D gene ambiguous. The CDR3 has 15 residues. Germline lookup yields CDR1 SGHNT and CDR2 YYREEE (reference sequence). Deletions cut 4 bases from V and 2 bases from J, with 16 bases between. Here the CDR3 reads CASSKNGPVPYEQYF. The CDR3 nucleotides read TGTGCCAGCAGCAAAAACGGGCCCGTCCCCTACGAGCAGTACTTC.

The rearrangement links TRBV4-1 to TRBJ1-1; 9 bases map to TRBD1. The CDR3 sequence is 12 residues long. Unmatched junction bases numbered 6, after V lost 6 bases and J lost 10 bases. Per the germline V gene, CDR1 is MGHRA and CDR2 is YSYEKL. The CDR3 reads CASRPTGGLAFF. CDR3 in DNA: TGCGCCAGCAGACCCACAGGGGGCCTAGCTTTCTTT.